The 22 T cell receptor beta chains in this list originate from one sample, sequenced in a study of beta chain features in type 1 diabetes. Study conclusions and caveats: TCRB CDR3s from Type 1 diabetes patients were moderately but significantly shorter in all four CD4+ subsets.

The antigens of these receptors remain unknown. All of the isolated RNA was reverse transcribed, so expressed TCRB transcripts were sequenced. Using immunoSEQ multiplex PCR, the repertoire was profiled, and TCRdb retains in-frame clones only, with some absent. The profile shows approximately 170,000 clones, approximately 8.4% of them singletons. What was sequenced was central memory CD4+ T cells from blood. The receptors come from a man between 18 and 29 years old with type 1 diabetes.

V usage is TRBV6-1 and J usage is TRBJ2-1; D not certain. The V end lost 7 bases, the J end lost 8 bases, and 9 bases lay between the germline ends. Germline-derived CDR1 and CDR2 are MNHNS and SASEGT. The CDR3 sequence is 11 residues long. CDR3 bases: TGTGCCAGCACGTCAAGCTATGAGCAGTTCTTC. Protein sequence: CASTSSYEQFF.

V is TRBV2 and J is TRBJ2-5; 12 bases align to TRBD2. The germline CDR1 and CDR2 sequences are SNHLY and FYNNEI. CDR3 length equals 14 residues. Trimming cost V 6 bases and J 6 bases; bases outside gene matches: 5. The CDR3 nucleotides are TGTGCCAGCAGCTACGGACTAGCGGGGAAGACCCAGTACTTC. Amino acid sequence: CASSYGLAGKTQYF. Complete variable domain (other parts from reference TRBV2 and TRBJ2-5): EPEVTQTPSHQVTQMGQEVILRCVPISNHLYFYWYRQILGQKVEFLVSFYNNEISEKSEIFDDQFSVERPDGSNFTLKIRSTKLEDSAMYFCASSYGLAGKTQYFGPGTRLLVL.

At least ten counts were recorded for this clone. The V gene is TRBV27, the J gene TRBJ2-5; TRBD2 aligns across 7 bases. The CDR3 is 12 residues long. The V and J ends lost 6 bases and 7 bases, in that order; junction bases with no gene match: 5. CDR1 is MNHEY and CDR2 is SMNVEV in the germline V gene (reference sequence). In DNA, the CDR3 is TGTGCCAGCAGGACCCAGCGGGGGACCCAGTACTTC. Protein sequence: CASRTQRGTQYF.

This clone appeared a few times. The chain is built from TRBV7-9 and TRBJ1-2; 8 positions match TRBD1. Germline assignment: CDR1 SEHNR and CDR2 FQNEAQ (reference sequence). The CDR3 runs to 14 residues. V lost 1 base to trimming and J lost 8 bases; unmatched junction nucleotides: 6. CDR3 sequence: CASSLGPGGEGYTF. The CDR3 bases are TGTGCCAGCAGCTTAGGCCCAGGGGGCGAGGGCTACACCTTC. The full variable domain, completed using reference TRBV7-9 and TRBJ1-2, is DTGVSQNPRHKITKRGQNVTFRCDPISEHNRLYWYRQTLGQGPEFLTYFQNEAQLEKSRLLSDRFSAERPKGSFSTLEIQRTEQGDSAMYLCASSLGPGGEGYTFGSGTRLTVV.

The V gene is TRBV28, the J gene TRBJ2-7; 10 nucleotides match TRBD2. This CDR3 has 14 residues. The germline V gene has CDR1 MDHEN and CDR2 SYDVKM. V lost 6 bases to trimming and J lost 3 bases; unmatched junction nucleotides: 5. The CDR3 nucleotides read TGTGCCAGCAGACAAACTAGCGGGGACTACGAGCAGTACTTC. Translated: CASRQTSGDYEQYF.

This clone was counted between two and nine times. The CDR3 coding sequence is TGTGCCAGCAGCTCGGTTAACTATGGCTACACCTTC. This codes for CASSSVNYGYTF. This sequence joins TRBV7-2 and TRBJ1-2; the D is unclear. This CDR3 region has 12 residues. Looked up from germline, CDR1 is SGHTA and CDR2 is FQGNSA. V gave up 4 bases and J gave up 1 base, with 4 bases separating them.

This clone was recorded a few times. The chain links TRBV11-2 to TRBJ2-6; D is undetermined. Germline V gene lookup returns CDR1 SGHAT and CDR2 FQNNGV. The CDR3 loop spans 16 amino acids. V was trimmed by 8 bases and J by 0 bases, leaving 14 bases between them. As DNA, the CDR3 is TGTGCCAGCCATAGTATCCGTAGCTCTGGGGCCAACGTCCTGACTTTC. It codes for CASHSIRSSGANVLTF.

This chain links TRBV4-3 with TRBJ2-3, with TRBD2 matching 10 bases. Per the germline V gene, CDR1 is LGHNA and CDR2 is YSLEER. This CDR3 has 17 amino acids. With V trimmed by 0 bases and J by 6 bases, 9 bases remained unmatched. CDR3 nucleotides: TGCGCCAGCAGCCAAGACCCCCCCAGCGGGGGGGACGATACGCAGTATTTT. This gives the protein CASSQDPPSGGDDTQYF.

The chain couples TRBV7-8 to TRBJ2-2; D possibly corresponds to TRBD2 (5 bases). Per the germline V gene, CDR1 is SGHVS and CDR2 is FQNEAQ. V gave up 0 bases and J gave up 5 bases, with 10 bases separating them. The CDR3 sequence is 15 residues long. The CDR3 region has the DNA TGTGCCAGCAGCTTAGCCTCGGGATATACCGGGGAGCTGTTTTTT. Its protein is CASSLASGYTGELFF.

This clone was seen only a few times. This chain joins TRBV2 and TRBJ2-3; D is perhaps TRBD1 (6 bases). This CDR3 spans 13 amino acids. Trimming left V 6 bases short and J 5 bases short, with 12 bases between. The germline V gene encodes CDR1 SNHLY and CDR2 FYNNEI. As DNA, the CDR3 is TGTGCCAGCAGATTTCAGGGGATAGATACGCAGTATTTT. The encoded protein is CASRFQGIDTQYF.

The V call is TRBV23-1, the J call TRBJ2-2; TRBD1 aligns across 8 bases. TRBV23-1 is an open reading frame whose function is uncertain. There are 17 residues in the CDR3. V shed 0 bases and J 7 bases; nucleotides not matched to a gene: 10. The CDR3 sequence is CASSQSANRGENGELFF. Written as DNA, the CDR3 is TGCGCCAGCAGTCAATCCGCGAACAGGGGGGAGAACGGGGAGCTGTTTTTT.

This clone turned up a few times. This rearrangement joins TRBV28 to TRBJ2-5, with 7 bases lining up with TRBD1. Per germline, CDR1 MDHEN and CDR2 SYDVKM. CDR3 size: 13 residues. V lost 5 bases, J lost 7 bases, and 7 bases stayed unmatched. CDR3 in DNA: TGTGCCAGCAGTGATCACAGGGGATGGACCCAGTACTTC. Amino acids: CASSDHRGWTQYF. Full variable domain (remainder filled in from reference TRBV28 and TRBJ2-5): DVKVTQSSRYLVKRTGEKVFLECVQDMDHENMFWYRQDPGLGLRLIYFSYDVKMKEKGDIPEGYSVSREKKERFSLILESASTNQTSMYLCASSDHRGWTQYFGPGTRLLVL.

This clone was seen more than once but under ten times. The genes are TRBV5-1 and TRBJ2-3, with 8 nucleotides matching TRBD2. The CDR3 extends over 16 amino acids. Germline V CDR1 and CDR2: SGHRS, YFSETQ. V lost 1 base and J lost 5; bases outside the gene matches: 9. For the CDR3, the DNA is TGCGCCAGCAGCTTGCGCGGGGGGACCGAGGGAGATACGCAGTATTTT. This codes for CASSLRGGTEGDTQYF.

The J gene is TRBJ1-2, the V gene TRBV5-6, with 8 positions matching TRBD1. Looked up from germline, CDR1 is SGHDT and CDR2 is YYEEEE. The CDR3 spans 15 residues. Losses at the gene ends were 0 bases for V and 3 bases for J; bases not matched to a gene: 4. The CDR3 region is CASSLGQGAYYGYTF. Written as DNA, the CDR3 is TGTGCCAGCAGCTTGGGCCAGGGGGCCTACTATGGCTACACCTTC.

The V call is TRBV7-2, the J call TRBJ1-1, with 7 bases that match TRBD1. Germline lookup yields CDR1 SGHTA and CDR2 FQGNSA. The CDR3 is made up of 16 amino acids. The ends lost 1 base at V and 2 bases at J; junction bases unmatched: 7. CDR3 residues: CASSLVPGTDNTEAFF. The CDR3 nucleotides read TGTGCCAGCAGCTTAGTACCCGGGACAGATAACACTGAAGCTTTCTTT.

This clone came up a few times. The chain links TRBV30 to TRBJ1-5; D is unresolved. The CDR3 totals 15 residues. Trimming removed 2 bases at V and 1 base at J, with 12 bases between. From germline, CDR1 is GTSNPN and CDR2 SVGIG (reference sequence). The CDR3 reads CAWSSGRGSNQPQHF. The CDR3 nucleotides read TGTGCCTGGAGTTCAGGCCGCGGGAGCAATCAGCCCCAGCATTTT.

The chain combines TRBV7-2 with TRBJ1-1; D possibly corresponds to TRBD1 (6 bases). Trimming cost V 3 bases and J 4 bases, with 12 bases left between them. Germline loops: CDR1 SGHTA, CDR2 FQGNSA. CDR3 length: 14 amino acids. CDR3 protein: CASSLGGAGTEAFF. The CDR3 nucleotides read TGTGCCAGCAGCTTGGGGGGGGCAGGCACTGAAGCTTTCTTT.

The chain couples TRBV5-1 to TRBJ1-1; TRBD1 matches 8 bases. This CDR3 has 14 residues. Trimming at V came to 2 bases and at J to 4 bases, leaving 4 bases not matched to a gene. Germline CDR1 SGHRS, CDR2 YFSETQ. The DNA of the CDR3 is TGCGCCAGCAGCTTATCGACAGGGGCCACTGAAGCTTTCTTT. Its translation: CASSLSTGATEAFF.

This rearrangement joins TRBV28 to TRBJ1-1, with D tentatively TRBD1 (5 bases). Trimming took 11 bases from V and 5 from J, leaving 15 bases between them. Germline values: CDR1 MDHEN, CDR2 SYDVKM. This CDR3 contains 12 residues. CDR3: CAHKKGRTEAFF. In DNA form, the CDR3 reads TGTGCCCACAAGAAGGGGAGGACTGAAGCTTTCTTT. Full variable domain (missing parts from reference TRBV28 and TRBJ1-1): DVKVTQSSRYLVKRTGEKVFLECVQDMDHENMFWYRQDPGLGLRLIYFSYDVKMKEKGDIPEGYSVSREKKERFSLILESASTNQTSMYLCAHKKGRTEAFFGQGTRLTVV.

In this sample, this clone turned up a few times. The chain combines TRBV5-1 with TRBJ2-1; 11 bases are a match to TRBD2. The CDR3 sequence is 15 residues long. The J segment lost 5 bases and the V segment lost 4 bases, leaving 5 bases of the junction unmatched. Germline lookup yields CDR1 SGHRS and CDR2 YFSETQ. CDR3 in amino acids: CASSISGGADNEQFF. The CDR3 region has the DNA TGCGCCAGCAGCATTAGCGGGGGGGCCGACAATGAGCAGTTCTTC.

The rearrangement links TRBV10-3 to TRBJ2-5; D may be TRBD1 (6 bases). CDR3 length: 14 amino acids. V was pared by 0 bases and J by 4 bases, with 9 bases between. CDR1 ENHRY and CDR2 SYGVKD come from the germline V gene. The CDR3 DNA is TGTGCCATCAGTGAGTCGGGGGCCGGAGAGACCCAGTACTTC. As protein: CAISESGAGETQYF.

The table lists this clone with a few counts. This rearrangement joins TRBV5-4 to TRBJ2-7; possible D gene TRBD2, 7 bases. Looked up from germline, CDR1 is SGHNT and CDR2 is YYREEE (reference sequence). This CDR3 has 15 amino acids. Trimming took 4 bases from V and 7 from J, leaving 21 bases between them. The CDR3 region is CASSPDQRGRGEQYF. The CDR3 DNA is TGTGCCAGCAGCCCAGACCAGCGGGGAAGGGGGGAGCAGTACTTC.